This note documents a single T cell receptor (beta chain) sequence. Profiled with immunoSEQ multiplex PCR; TCRdb holds only in-frame clones, not every one. Here the sample spans fewer than 110,000 clones, around 88% being singletons. The data derive from a study of blood T cell repertoires in COVID-19. The sequence came from a man between 45 and 60 years old with active or convalescent COVID-19. The sample consisted of peripheral blood.

The CDR3 DNA follows: TGTGCCAGCTCACCAAAAGAGACAGCCACAGATACGCAGTATTTT. Protein product: CASSPKETATDTQYF. This chain connects TRBV18 to TRBJ2-3, with D perhaps matching TRBD1 (5 bases). This CDR3 has 15 amino acids. Germline CDR1 KGHSH, CDR2 LQKENI. The V end was cut by 2 bases, the J end by 2 bases, with 11 bases between.